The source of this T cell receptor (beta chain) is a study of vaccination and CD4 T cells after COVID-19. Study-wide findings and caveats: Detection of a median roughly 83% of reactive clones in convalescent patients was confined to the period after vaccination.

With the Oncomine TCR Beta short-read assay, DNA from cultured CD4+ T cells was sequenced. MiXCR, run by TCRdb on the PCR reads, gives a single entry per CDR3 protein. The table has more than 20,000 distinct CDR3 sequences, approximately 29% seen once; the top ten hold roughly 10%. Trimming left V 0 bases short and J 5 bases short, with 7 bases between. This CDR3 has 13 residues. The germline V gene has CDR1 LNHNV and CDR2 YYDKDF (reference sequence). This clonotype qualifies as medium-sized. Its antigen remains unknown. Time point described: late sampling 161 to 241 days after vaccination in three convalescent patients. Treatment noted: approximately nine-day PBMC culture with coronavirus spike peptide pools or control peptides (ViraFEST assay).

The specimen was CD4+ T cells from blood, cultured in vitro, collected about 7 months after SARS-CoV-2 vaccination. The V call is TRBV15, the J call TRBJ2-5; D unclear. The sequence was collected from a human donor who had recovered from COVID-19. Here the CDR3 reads CATSRDLMETQYF. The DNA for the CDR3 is TGTGCCACCAGCAGAGACCTAATGGAGACCCAGTACTTC.